The present T cell receptor (beta chain) was sequenced within a study of T cells in tuberculosis. After thawing and overnight rest, PBMC were stained with GMM-loaded CD1B tetramer, viability dye and anti-CD3 for sorting. CD1B tetramers were loaded with Rhodococcus equi-derived C32 glucose monomycolate. Tetramer-sorted PBMC had been CD14 monocyte-depleted before freezing. CDR3 length: 14 amino acids. V was clipped by 7 bases and J by 7 bases, with 19 bases between them. Germline CDR1 is MDHEN and CDR2 is SYDVKM. The data were produced by immunoSEQ multiplex PCR, yet TCRdb's version contains in-frame clones alone and is incomplete. The profile shows 61,000 or so clones, about four fifths of them singletons.

The chain employs TRBV28 and TRBJ1-1; D is perhaps TRBD1 (5 bases). The sequenced sample consisted of CD1b-GMM tetramer-negative cells sorted from PBMCs. The sequence came from an adult woman with latent tuberculosis. The CDR3 is CASTDLRGIFEAFF. The DNA of the CDR3 is TGTGCCAGCACCGATCTGCGGGGGATTTTTGAAGCTTTCTTT.